These 10 T cell receptor beta chains were sequenced from one sample in a study of shared clonotypes between healthy human individuals. Profiled with immunoSEQ multiplex PCR; TCRdb holds only in-frame clones, not every one. The data show approximately 640,000 clones, more than 70% seen once. Sample: memory CD4+ T cells sorted from blood. This sample's subset: CD45RA-negative fraction. Receptors originate from a woman in her thirties in good health.

The chain employs TRBV15 and TRBJ1-4; TRBD1 aligns across 9 bases. Germline values: CDR1 LNHNV, CDR2 YYDKDF (reference sequence). This CDR3 region has 16 residues. J lost 6 bases, V lost 3 bases, and 8 bases had no gene match. The CDR3 protein is CATSSFDRGSDEKLFF. The CDR3 DNA follows: TGTGCCACCAGCAGCTTCGACAGGGGGTCGGATGAAAAACTGTTTTTT.

This chain connects TRBV7-7 to TRBJ2-5; no definite D call. The V gene lost 4 bases and the J gene lost 0 bases, with 6 bases spanning the gap. The CDR3 runs to 13 residues. Looked up from germline, CDR1 is SSHAT and CDR2 is FNYEAQ (reference sequence). The CDR3 here is CASSSSYQETQYF. CDR3 bases: TGTGCCAGCAGCTCAAGCTACCAAGAGACCCAGTACTTC.

This clone has ten or more counts. The chain employs TRBV6-1 and TRBJ2-2, with TRBD2 identical over 10 bases. Germline lookup yields CDR1 MNHNS and CDR2 SASEGT. V lost 1 base to trimming and J lost 3 bases; unmatched junction nucleotides: 5. This CDR3 spans 17 amino acids. DNA for the CDR3: TGTGCCAGCAGTGAAGTCGAGCGGGAGGGCCACACCGGGGAGCTGTTTTTT. Translating gives CASSEVEREGHTGELFF.

The chain is built from TRBV10-3 and TRBJ2-1; D is uncertain. Germline V gene sequence: CDR1 ENHRY, CDR2 SYGVKD. This CDR3 region has 15 residues. Trimming shortened V by 0 bases and J by 6 bases, and 12 bases separated the two germline ends. The CDR3 reads CAISESATPSNEQFF. CDR3 sequence (DNA): TGTGCCATCAGTGAGTCGGCAACCCCGTCCAATGAGCAGTTCTTC.

In its sample, this clone was seen a few times. This chain uses TRBV5-1 with TRBJ2-7; D may be TRBD1 (7 bases). The CDR3 is made up of 15 amino acids. V gave up 0 bases and J gave up 0 bases, with 10 bases separating them. Germline-derived CDR1 and CDR2 are SGHRS and YFSETQ. The CDR3 coding sequence is TGCGCCAGCAGCTTGGGCGGGACAGCCTCCTACGAGCAGTACTTC. Protein: CASSLGGTASYEQYF.

The chain uses TRBV27 and TRBJ2-2, with 12 bases lining up with TRBD2. CDR3 size: 15 residues. Germline loops: CDR1 MNHEY, CDR2 SMNVEV (reference sequence). The V segment lost 10 bases and the J segment 6 bases; nucleotides outside the gene matches: 9. The CDR3 DNA follows: TGTGCCACACAACGACTAGCGGGAGAAGCCGGGGAGCTGTTTTTT. Amino acid sequence: CATQRLAGEAGELFF.

This clone showed up just a few times. Other DNA sequences of this sample code for an identical CDR3. The V gene is TRBV28, the J gene TRBJ1-1; no clear D gene. V lost 1 base and J 7 bases, leaving 4 bases between the germline ends. Per the germline V gene, CDR1 is MDHEN and CDR2 is SYDVKM. This CDR3 region has 11 residues. The CDR3 DNA sequence: TGTGCCAGCAGTTTATCCTTTGAAGCTTTCTTT. Its protein product is CASSLSFEAFF.

In regard to this clone: The final CDR3 position lacks the conserved phenylalanine or tryptophan, pointing to a likely read error. It is unclear where the CDR3 begins or ends on the DNA, so no DNA is shown, and the CDR3 is as TCRdb lists it. The genes are TRBV28 and TRBJ2-7; the DNA was not compared with TRBD1, the D call given in the table. Germline V gene data show CDR1 as MDHEN and CDR2 as SYDVKM. Counting both end residues, the CDR3 totals 13 amino acids. The CDR3 sequence: CASRGPGQGMSYG.

This clone was counted between two and nine times. The chain employs TRBV5-1 and TRBJ2-7; the D gene could be TRBD1 or TRBD2 (5 bases each). Germline-derived CDR1 and CDR2 are SGHRS and YFSETQ. The CDR3 runs to 14 residues. Trimming pared 1 base from V and 4 bases from J, leaving 12 bases between. The DNA of the CDR3 is TGCGCCAGCAGCTTGAGGGGTAGAGGGTACGAGCAGTACTTC. Translated, it gives CASSLRGRGYEQYF.

The chain joins TRBV19 to TRBJ1-4; D remains unclear. V was trimmed by 3 bases and J by 1 base, leaving 6 bases between them. The CDR3 has 14 amino acids. Germline CDR1 and CDR2: LNHDA and SQIVND (reference sequence). The CDR3 DNA follows: TGTGCCAGTAGTATTTCAGTAACTAATGAAAAACTGTTTTTT. Its translation is CASSISVTNEKLFF.